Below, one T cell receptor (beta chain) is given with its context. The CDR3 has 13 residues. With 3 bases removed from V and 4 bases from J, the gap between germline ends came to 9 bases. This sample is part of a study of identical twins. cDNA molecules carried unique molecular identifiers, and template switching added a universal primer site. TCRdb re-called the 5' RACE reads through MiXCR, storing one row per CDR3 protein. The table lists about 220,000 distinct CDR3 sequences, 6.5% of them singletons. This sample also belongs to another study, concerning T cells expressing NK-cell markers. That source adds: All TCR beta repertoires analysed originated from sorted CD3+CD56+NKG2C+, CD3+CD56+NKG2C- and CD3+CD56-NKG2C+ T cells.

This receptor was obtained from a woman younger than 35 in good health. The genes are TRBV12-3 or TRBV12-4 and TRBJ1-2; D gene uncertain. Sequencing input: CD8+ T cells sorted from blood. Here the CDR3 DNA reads TGTGCCAGCAGTTTGACCAGAACCTATGGCTACACCTTC. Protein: CASSLTRTYGYTF.